Listed here are 17 T cell receptor beta chains from one sample, sequenced in a study of T cell repertoires in cytomegalovirus infection. Their antigen targets remain unknown. TCRdb reanalysed the reads using MiXCR and keeps one entry per CDR3 protein. This sample has some 920,000 distinct CDR3 sequences, with about 33% found just once. The starting material was cultured CD8+ T cells from PBMCs, obtained from culture after CMV antigen stimulation. The receptors were sampled from a human donor in good health (CMV status not recorded). Some clones in this sample may be carry-over from other donors' samples.

With regard to this clonotype: One end of the junction does not line up with germline, which may come from a read error. The chain employs TRBV4-1 and TRBJ2-7; D uncertain. The CDR3 has 13 amino acids. Germline CDR1 is MGHRA and CDR2 is YSYEKL. CDR3 sequence (DNA): TGTGCCAGCAGCCAAGCGTCTCTCTACGAGCAGTACTTC. Translated: CASSQASLYEQYF.

This clonotype was counted ten times or more. The chain carries TRBV7-2 and TRBJ2-5; perhaps TRBD1 as D (6 bases). Trimming cost V 4 bases and J 5 bases, with 20 bases left between them. This CDR3 spans 16 amino acids. CDR1 and CDR2 from the germline V gene are SGHTA and FQGNSA. CDR3 amino acids: CASSSRYRDIGETQYF. The CDR3 nucleotides are TGTGCCAGCAGCTCACGATACAGGGATATTGGGGAGACCCAGTACTTC.

A few counts support this clonotype. This chain links TRBV29-1 with TRBJ1-3; TRBD1 aligns across 7 bases. The CDR3 has 16 residues. Trimming at V came to 0 bases and at J to 0 bases, leaving 5 bases not matched to a gene. The V gene's germline CDR1 is SQVTM and CDR2 ANQGSEA. In nucleotides, the CDR3 is TGCAGCGTTGAAGACTGGGACAGTGGCTCTGGAAACACCATATATTTT. It yields the protein CSVEDWDSGSGNTIYF.

This clonotype was seen only a few times. The J gene is TRBJ2-2, the V gene TRBV28; no clear D gene. The CDR3 contains 15 residues. V was trimmed by 3 bases and J by 5 bases, leaving 13 bases between them. In germline, CDR1 is MDHEN, CDR2 SYDVKM. The CDR3, as DNA: TGTGCCAGCAGTTTGTTCGGGTACCCAACCGGGGAGCTGTTTTTT. It translates to CASSLFGYPTGELFF.

This clonotype has a count of ten or more. CDR3 sequence (DNA): TGTGCCAGCAGCTACCCAGGGGGCCGGACTGAAGCTTTCTTT. It specifies CASSYPGGRTEAFF. The chain combines TRBV7-9 with TRBJ1-1, with TRBD1 identical over 8 bases. Per the germline V gene, CDR1 is SEHNR and CDR2 is FQNEAQ (reference sequence). V dropped 4 bases and J dropped 5; count of bases not matched to a gene: 6. The CDR3 totals 14 residues.

A few counts support this clonotype. The chain carries TRBV6-6 and TRBJ1-2; 8 bases are shared with TRBD1. Trimming at V came to 8 bases and at J to 5 bases, leaving 4 bases not matched to a gene. CDR3 size: 12 residues. CDR1 and CDR2 (germline): MNHNY, SVGAGI (reference sequence). The CDR3 here is CASWDRQYGYTF. The CDR3 DNA follows: TGTGCCAGCTGGGACAGGCAATATGGCTACACCTTC.

This clonotype has at least ten counts. The chain is built from TRBV7-6 and TRBJ2-1; 8 positions match TRBD1. The CDR3 has 15 residues. Germline trimming cut 5 bases from V and 8 bases from J; bases unmatched to any gene: 11. Germline CDR1 and CDR2: SGHVS and FNYEAQ. Here the CDR3 reads CASSTRDRFGDEQFF. The DNA of the CDR3 is TGTGCCAGCAGCACTAGGGACAGGTTCGGGGATGAGCAGTTCTTC.

The chain couples TRBV11-2 to TRBJ2-1, with unresolved D. Germline V gene lookup returns CDR1 SGHAT and CDR2 FQNNGV. V was clipped by 1 base and J by 4 bases, with 14 bases between them. This CDR3 is 16 amino acids long. The CDR3 coding sequence is TGTGCCAGCAGCTTAGGAAGTAGGACGCGTTACAATGAGCAGTTCTTC. This sequence encodes CASSLGSRTRYNEQFF. Filled out from reference TRBV11-2 and TRBJ2-1, the complete variable domain reads EAGVAQSPRYKIIEKRQSVAFWCNPISGHATLYWYQQILGQGPKLLIQFQNNGVVDDSQLPKDRFSAERLKGVDSTLKIQPAKLEDSAVYLCASSLGSRTRYNEQFFGPGTRLTVL.

The chain is built from TRBV27 and TRBJ1-5; 10 positions match TRBD1. Germline loops: CDR1 MNHEY, CDR2 SMNVEV (reference sequence). The CDR3 has 14 residues. J was trimmed by 5 bases and V by 4 bases; bases with no gene match: 2. In DNA form, the CDR3 reads TGTGCCAGCAGTTACGGGACAGGGGATCAGCCCCAGCATTTT. Amino acids: CASSYGTGDQPQHF.

This sequence joins TRBV11-2 and TRBJ2-3; D gene uncertain. Germline-derived CDR1 and CDR2 are SGHAT and FQNNGV. The CDR3 is 15 residues long. Trimming left V 0 bases short and J 5 bases short, with 12 bases between. The DNA for the CDR3 is TGTGCCAGCAGCTTAGATATAGAATCCGGAGATACGCAGTATTTT. Its translation is CASSLDIESGDTQYF.

The genes are TRBV27 and TRBJ1-1; a possible D gene is TRBD1 (6 bases). The CDR3 contains 13 residues. Germline assignment: CDR1 MNHEY and CDR2 SMNVEV (reference sequence). The V end was cut by 8 bases, the J end by 4 bases, with 14 bases between. CDR3 in DNA: TGTGCCAGCCATCTGGGGGCTTTCACTGAAGCTTTCTTT. Residues: CASHLGAFTEAFF.

Comment on this clonotype: The junction does not match germline at one end; this may be a read error. The genes are TRBV9 and TRBJ1-1; 8 positions agree with TRBD1. Germline V lookup: CDR1 SGDLS, CDR2 YYNGEE. The CDR3 consists of 13 residues. The CDR3 sequence: CASSYQGAPEAFF. CDR3 DNA: TGTGCCAGCAGCTATCAGGGGGCCCCTGAGGCTTTCTTT. Using reference TRBV9 and TRBJ1-1 for the parts outside the CDR3, the full variable domain is DSGVTQTPKHLITATGQRVTLRCSPRSGDLSVYWYQQSLDQGLQFLIQYYNGEERAKGNILERFSAQQFPDLHSELNLSSLELGDSALYFCASSYQGAPEAFFGQGTRLTVV.

A single count supports this clonotype. V is TRBV15 and J is TRBJ2-1; D possibly corresponds to TRBD2 (6 bases). The CDR3 is 14 residues long. Germline V CDR1 and CDR2: LNHNV, YYDKDF (reference sequence). Trimming stripped 5 bases from V and 12 bases from J, with 20 bases between. CDR3 nucleotide sequence: TGTGCCACCAGCCTCGAAGTAGGAGGGTCAAGGCAGTTCTTC. It is translated as CATSLEVGGSRQFF.

This clonotype was seen many times. The chain joins TRBV7-2 to TRBJ2-7, with D maybe TRBD1 (6 bases). This CDR3 is built from 15 residues. The V end was cut by 4 bases, the J end by 3 bases, with 16 bases between. The V gene's germline CDR1 is SGHTA and CDR2 FQGNSA. The CDR3 loop reads CASSSGDGNYYEQYV. The DNA for the CDR3 is TGTGCCAGCAGCTCAGGGGACGGGAACTACTACGAGCAGTACGTC.

The chain carries TRBV7-6 and TRBJ1-2; TRBD1 matches 7 bases. Unmatched junction bases numbered 7, after V lost 5 bases and J lost 4 bases. Germline lookup yields CDR1 SGHVS and CDR2 FNYEAQ. The CDR3 sequence is 14 residues long. The CDR3 protein is CASSPGQEGYGYTF. DNA for the CDR3: TGTGCCAGCAGCCCTGGACAGGAAGGCTATGGCTACACCTTC.

This clonotype was recorded a few times. CDR3 sequence reads: CASSYSGGDNEQFF. Written as DNA, the CDR3 is TGTGCCAGCAGTTACTCCGGCGGGGACAATGAGCAGTTCTTC. The V gene is TRBV6-5, the J gene TRBJ2-1, with D possibly TRBD2 on 6 matching bases. This CDR3 contains 14 residues. Trimming took 0 bases from V and 5 from J, leaving 8 bases between them. Germline V gives CDR1 MNHEY, CDR2 SVGAGI.

The V call is TRBV4-2, the J call TRBJ2-3, with D perhaps TRBD2 (6 bases). Trimming took off 4 bases at V and 3 bases at J, with 14 bases between the two ends. The CDR3 contains 15 residues. Germline CDR1 and CDR2: LGHNA and YNFKEQ. As DNA, the CDR3 is TGTGCCAGCAGCCGCGGGGTGAGGGATACAGATACGCAGTATTTT. The encoded protein is CASSRGVRDTDTQYF.